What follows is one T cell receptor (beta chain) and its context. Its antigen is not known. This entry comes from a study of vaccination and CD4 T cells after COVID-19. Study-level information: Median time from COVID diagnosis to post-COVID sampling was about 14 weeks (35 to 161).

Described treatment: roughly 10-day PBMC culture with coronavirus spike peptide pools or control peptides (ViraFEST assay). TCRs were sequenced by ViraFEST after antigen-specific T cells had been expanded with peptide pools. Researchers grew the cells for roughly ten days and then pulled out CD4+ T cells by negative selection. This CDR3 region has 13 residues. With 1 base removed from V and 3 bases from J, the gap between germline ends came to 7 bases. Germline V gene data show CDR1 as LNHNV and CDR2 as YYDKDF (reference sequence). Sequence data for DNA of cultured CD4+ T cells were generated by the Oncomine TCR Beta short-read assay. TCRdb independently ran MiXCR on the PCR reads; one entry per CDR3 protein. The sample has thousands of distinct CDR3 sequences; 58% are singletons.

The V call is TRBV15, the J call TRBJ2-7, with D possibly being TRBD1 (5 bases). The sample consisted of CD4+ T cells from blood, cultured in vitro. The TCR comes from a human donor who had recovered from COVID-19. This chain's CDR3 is CATSRVTGYEQYF. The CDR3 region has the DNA TGTGCCACCAGCAGAGTAACAGGCTACGAGCAGTACTTC. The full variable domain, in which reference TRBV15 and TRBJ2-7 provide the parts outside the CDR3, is DAMVIQNPRYQVTQFGKPVTLSCSQTLNHNVMYWYQQKSSQAPKLLFHYYDKDFNNEADTPDNFQSRRPNTSFCFLDIRSPGLGDTAMYLCATSRVTGYEQYFGPGTRLTVT.